The T cell receptor (beta chain) described here comes from a study of chronic HIV infection and antiretroviral therapy. TCRdb itself ran the 5' RACE reads through MiXCR, one entry per CDR3 protein. The sample has 25,000 to 35,000 distinct CDR3 sequences, around 8.6% seen once. The germline CDR1 and CDR2 sequences are SEHNR and FQNEAQ (reference sequence). J was trimmed by 6 bases and V by 1 base; bases with no gene match: 0. The length of the CDR3 is 13 residues. The table lists this clonotype with many counts. The sample consisted of peripheral blood. The clonotype comes from an adult who had HIV and had not received antiretroviral therapy, or was an uninfected healthy control (not recorded which). The V and J genes are TRBV7-9 and TRBJ1-2; 9 bases map to TRBD1. The CDR3 region has the DNA TGTGCCAGCAGCTTAGGGGACAGGGATGGCTACACCTTC. Residues: CASSLGDRDGYTF.